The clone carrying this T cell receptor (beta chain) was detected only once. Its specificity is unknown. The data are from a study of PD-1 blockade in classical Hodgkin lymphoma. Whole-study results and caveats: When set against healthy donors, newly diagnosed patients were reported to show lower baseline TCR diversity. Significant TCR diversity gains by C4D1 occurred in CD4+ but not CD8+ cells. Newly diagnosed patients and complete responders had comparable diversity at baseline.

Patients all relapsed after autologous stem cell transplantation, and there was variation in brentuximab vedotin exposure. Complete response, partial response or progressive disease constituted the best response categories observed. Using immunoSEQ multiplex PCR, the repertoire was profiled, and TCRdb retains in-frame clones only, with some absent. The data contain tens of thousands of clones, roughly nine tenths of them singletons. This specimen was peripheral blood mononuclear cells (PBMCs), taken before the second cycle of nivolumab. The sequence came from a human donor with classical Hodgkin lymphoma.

Here the CDR3 DNA reads TGTGCCATCAGTGAGTCATTTGGAACAGGGGTCCCTAACTACGAGCAGTACTTC. This encodes CAISESFGTGVPNYEQYF. This rearrangement joins TRBV10-3 to TRBJ2-7; 7 bases are shared with TRBD1. V lost 0 bases, J lost 3 bases, and 14 bases stayed unmatched. Germline loops: CDR1 ENHRY, CDR2 SYGVKD. The CDR3 runs to 18 residues.